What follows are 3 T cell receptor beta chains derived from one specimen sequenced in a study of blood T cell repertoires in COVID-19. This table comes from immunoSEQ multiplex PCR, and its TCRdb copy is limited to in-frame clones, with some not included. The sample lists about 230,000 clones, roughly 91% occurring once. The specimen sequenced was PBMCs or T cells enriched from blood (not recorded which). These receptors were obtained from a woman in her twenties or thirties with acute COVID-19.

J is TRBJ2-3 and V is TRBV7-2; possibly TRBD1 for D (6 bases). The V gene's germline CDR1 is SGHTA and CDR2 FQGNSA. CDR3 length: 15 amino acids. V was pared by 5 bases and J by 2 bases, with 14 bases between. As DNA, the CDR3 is TGTGCCAGCAGCCCACTAGGACAGCACACAGATACGCAGTATTTT. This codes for CASSPLGQHTDTQYF.

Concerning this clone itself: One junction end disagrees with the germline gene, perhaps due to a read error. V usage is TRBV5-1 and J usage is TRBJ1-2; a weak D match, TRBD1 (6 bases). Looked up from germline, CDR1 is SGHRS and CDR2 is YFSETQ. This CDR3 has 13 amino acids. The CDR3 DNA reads TGCGCCAGCAGCTTGGAAGCAACAGGGCCCCCTTACTTC. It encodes CASSLEATGPPYF.

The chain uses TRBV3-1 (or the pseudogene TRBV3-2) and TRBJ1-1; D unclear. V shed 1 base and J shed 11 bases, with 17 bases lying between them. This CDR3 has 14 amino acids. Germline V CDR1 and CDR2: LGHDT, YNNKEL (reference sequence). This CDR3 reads CASSQALFGSEAFF. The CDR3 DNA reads TGTGCCAGCAGCCAAGCATTGTTCGGGTCCGAGGCTTTCTTT.